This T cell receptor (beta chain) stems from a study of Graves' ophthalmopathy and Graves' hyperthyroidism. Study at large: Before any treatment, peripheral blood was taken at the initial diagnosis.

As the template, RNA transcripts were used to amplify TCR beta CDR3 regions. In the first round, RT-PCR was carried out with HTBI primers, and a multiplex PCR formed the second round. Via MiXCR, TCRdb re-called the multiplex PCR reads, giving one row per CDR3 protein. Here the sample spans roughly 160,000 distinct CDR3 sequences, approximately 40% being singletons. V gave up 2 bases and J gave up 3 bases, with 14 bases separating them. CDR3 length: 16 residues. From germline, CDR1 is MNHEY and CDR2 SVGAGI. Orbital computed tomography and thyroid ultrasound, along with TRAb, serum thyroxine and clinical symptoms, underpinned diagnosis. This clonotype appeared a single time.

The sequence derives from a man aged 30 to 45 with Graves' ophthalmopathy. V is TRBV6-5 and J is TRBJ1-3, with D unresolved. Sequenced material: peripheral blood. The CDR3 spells CASSYRREEHGNTIYF. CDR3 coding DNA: TGTGCCAGCAGTTACCGCCGGGAGGAACATGGAAACACCATATATTTT.